This T cell receptor (beta chain) stems from a study of blood T cells in healthy people across ages. Broader study findings: When one million T cells were used, diversity estimates were thought to be underestimates. Naive T cell percentage by flow cytometry tracked strongly with beta diversity.

CDR1 is SQVTM and CDR2 is ANQGSEA in the germline V gene. CDR3 length: 15 residues. The ends lost 4 bases at V and 1 base at J; junction bases unmatched: 3. The second PCR ran roughly 6 to 11 cycles with a sample-barcoded 5' primer and J-beta primers. In TCRdb, the 5' RACE reads were re-called with MiXCR into one record per CDR3 protein. Here the sample spans almost 1 million distinct CDR3 sequences, about 51% being singletons. About this clonotype: The antigen remains unidentified.

Material: blood. The clonotype was recovered from a woman aged 55 to 70 in good health. This chain uses TRBV29-1 with TRBJ2-3, with 12 nucleotides matching TRBD2. The CDR3 nucleotides are TGCAGCGTTGCCGGGACTAGCGGGCGCACAGATACGCAGTATTTT. This sequence encodes CSVAGTSGRTDTQYF.